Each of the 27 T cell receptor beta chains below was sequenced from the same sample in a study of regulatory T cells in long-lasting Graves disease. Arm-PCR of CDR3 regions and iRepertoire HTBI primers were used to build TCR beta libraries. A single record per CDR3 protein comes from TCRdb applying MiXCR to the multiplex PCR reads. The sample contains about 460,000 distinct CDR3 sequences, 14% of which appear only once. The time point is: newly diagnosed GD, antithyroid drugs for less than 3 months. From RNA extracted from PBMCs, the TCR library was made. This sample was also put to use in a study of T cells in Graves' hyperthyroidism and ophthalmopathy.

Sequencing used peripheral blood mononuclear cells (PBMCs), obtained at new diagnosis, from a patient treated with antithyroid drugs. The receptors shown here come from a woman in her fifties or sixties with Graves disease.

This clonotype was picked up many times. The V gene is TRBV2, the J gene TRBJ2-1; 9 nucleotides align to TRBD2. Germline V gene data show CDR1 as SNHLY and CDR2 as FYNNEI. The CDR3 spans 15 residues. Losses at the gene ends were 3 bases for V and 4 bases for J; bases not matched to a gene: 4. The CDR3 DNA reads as TGTGCCAGCAGTGATCCCCTAGCGGGGTACAATGAGCAGTTCTTC. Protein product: CASSDPLAGYNEQFF.

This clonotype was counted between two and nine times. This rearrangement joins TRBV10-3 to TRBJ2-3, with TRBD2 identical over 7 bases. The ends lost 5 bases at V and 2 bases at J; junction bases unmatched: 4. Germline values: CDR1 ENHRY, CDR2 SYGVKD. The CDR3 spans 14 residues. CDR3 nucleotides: TGTGCCATCAGTATCGGGACTAACACAGATACGCAGTATTTT. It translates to CAISIGTNTDTQYF.

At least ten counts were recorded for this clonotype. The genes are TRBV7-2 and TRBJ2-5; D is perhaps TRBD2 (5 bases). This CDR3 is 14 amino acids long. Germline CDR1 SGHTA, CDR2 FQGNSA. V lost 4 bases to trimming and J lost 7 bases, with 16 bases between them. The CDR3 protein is CASSSLGELWTQYF. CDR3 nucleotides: TGTGCCAGCAGCTCACTCGGGGAGTTGTGGACCCAGTACTTC.

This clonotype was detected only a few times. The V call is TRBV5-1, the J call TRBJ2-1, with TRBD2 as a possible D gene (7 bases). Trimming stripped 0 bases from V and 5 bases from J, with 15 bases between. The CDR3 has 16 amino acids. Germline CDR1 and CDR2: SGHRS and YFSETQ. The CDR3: CASSLVGGGPHNEQFF. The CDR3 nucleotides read TGCGCCAGCAGCTTGGTAGGGGGAGGGCCCCACAATGAGCAGTTCTTC.

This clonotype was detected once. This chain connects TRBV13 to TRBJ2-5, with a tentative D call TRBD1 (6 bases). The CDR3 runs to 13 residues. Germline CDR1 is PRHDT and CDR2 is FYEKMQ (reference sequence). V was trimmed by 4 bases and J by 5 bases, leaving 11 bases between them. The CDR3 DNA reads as TGTGCCAGCAGCTACGCAGGGGACGAGACCCAGTACTTC. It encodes CASSYAGDETQYF.

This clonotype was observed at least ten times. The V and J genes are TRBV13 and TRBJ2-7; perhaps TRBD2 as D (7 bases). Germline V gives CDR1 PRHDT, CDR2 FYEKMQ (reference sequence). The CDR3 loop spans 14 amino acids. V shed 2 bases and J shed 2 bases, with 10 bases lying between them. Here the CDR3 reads CASSLTGRAYEQYF. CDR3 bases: TGTGCCAGCAGCTTAACAGGGAGGGCCTACGAGCAGTACTTC.

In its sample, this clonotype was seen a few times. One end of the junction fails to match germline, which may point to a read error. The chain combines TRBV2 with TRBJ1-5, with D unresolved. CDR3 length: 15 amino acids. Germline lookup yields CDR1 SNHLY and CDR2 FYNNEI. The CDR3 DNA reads TGTGCCAACAGTGAAAACGGCCAACCGAACCGCCCCCAGCATTTT. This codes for CANSENGQPNRPQHF.

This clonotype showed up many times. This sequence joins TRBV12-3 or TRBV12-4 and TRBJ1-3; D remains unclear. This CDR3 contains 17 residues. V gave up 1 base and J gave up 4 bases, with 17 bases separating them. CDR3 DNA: TGTGCCAGCAGTTTAGAGGCGACTGAGGGCGCGGGAAACACCATATATTTT. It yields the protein CASSLEATEGAGNTIYF.

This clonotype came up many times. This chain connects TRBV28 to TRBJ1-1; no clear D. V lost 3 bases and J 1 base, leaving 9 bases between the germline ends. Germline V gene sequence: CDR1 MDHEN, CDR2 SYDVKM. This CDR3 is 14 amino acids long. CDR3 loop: CASSFRFRNTEAFF. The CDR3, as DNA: TGTGCCAGCAGTTTCCGTTTTCGGAACACTGAAGCTTTCTTT.

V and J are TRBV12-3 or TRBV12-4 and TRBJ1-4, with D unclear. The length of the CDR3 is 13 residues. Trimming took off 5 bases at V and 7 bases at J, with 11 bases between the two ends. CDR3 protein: CASSHTGLEKLFF. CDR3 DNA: TGTGCCAGCAGTCATACCGGACTTGAAAAACTGTTTTTT.

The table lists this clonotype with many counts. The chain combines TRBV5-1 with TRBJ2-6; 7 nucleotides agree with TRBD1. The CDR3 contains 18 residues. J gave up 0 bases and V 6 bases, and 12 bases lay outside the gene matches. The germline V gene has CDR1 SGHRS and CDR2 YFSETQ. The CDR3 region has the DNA TGCGCCAGCACCGATTACAGGGGACACCACTCTGGGGCCAACGTCCTGACTTTC. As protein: CASTDYRGHHSGANVLTF.

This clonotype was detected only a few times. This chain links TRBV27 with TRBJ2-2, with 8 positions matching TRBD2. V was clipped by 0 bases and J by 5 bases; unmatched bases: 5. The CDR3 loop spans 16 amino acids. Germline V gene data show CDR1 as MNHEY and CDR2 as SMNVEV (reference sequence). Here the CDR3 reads CASSLSGGRRTGELFF. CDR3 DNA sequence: TGTGCCAGCAGTTTATCGGGCGGGAGGAGGACCGGGGAGCTGTTTTTT.

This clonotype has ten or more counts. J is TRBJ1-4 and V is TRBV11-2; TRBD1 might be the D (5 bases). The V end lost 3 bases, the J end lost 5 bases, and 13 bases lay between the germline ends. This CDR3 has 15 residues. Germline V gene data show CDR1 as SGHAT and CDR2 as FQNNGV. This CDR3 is CASSFRVSWNEKLFF. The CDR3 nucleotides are TGTGCCAGCAGCTTCAGGGTCTCATGGAATGAAAAACTGTTTTTT.

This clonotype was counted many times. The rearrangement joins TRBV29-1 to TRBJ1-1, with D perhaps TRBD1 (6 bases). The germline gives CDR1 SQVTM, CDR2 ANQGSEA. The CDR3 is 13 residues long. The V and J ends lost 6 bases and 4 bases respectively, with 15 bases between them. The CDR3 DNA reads TGCAGCGTGGAGGGTGGGGGCTTCACTGAAGCTTTCTTT. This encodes CSVEGGGFTEAFF.

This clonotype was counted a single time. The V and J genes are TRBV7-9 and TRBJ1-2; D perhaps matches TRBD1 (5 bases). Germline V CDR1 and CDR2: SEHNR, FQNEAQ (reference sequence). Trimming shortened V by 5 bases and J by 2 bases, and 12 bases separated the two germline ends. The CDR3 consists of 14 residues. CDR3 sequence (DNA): TGTGCCAGCAGCCCCCTGGGGGGAAACTATGGCTACACCTTC. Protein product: CASSPLGGNYGYTF. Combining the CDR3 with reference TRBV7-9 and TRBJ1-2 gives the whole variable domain DTGVSQNPRHKITKRGQNVTFRCDPISEHNRLYWYRQTLGQGPEFLTYFQNEAQLEKSRLLSDRFSAERPKGSFSTLEIQRTEQGDSAMYLCASSPLGGNYGYTFGSGTRLTVV.

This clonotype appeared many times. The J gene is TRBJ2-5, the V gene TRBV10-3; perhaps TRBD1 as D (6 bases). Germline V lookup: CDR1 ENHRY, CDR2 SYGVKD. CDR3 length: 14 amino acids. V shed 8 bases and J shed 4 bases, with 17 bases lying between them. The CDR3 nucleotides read TGTGCCATCCGGCAGGGGCCGGATGGAGAGACCCAGTACTTC. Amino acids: CAIRQGPDGETQYF.

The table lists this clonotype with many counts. CDR3 protein: CSARGGRKNTGELFF. The CDR3, as DNA: TGCAGCGCCCGGGGGGGCAGGAAGAACACCGGGGAGCTGTTTTTT. The chain joins TRBV29-1 to TRBJ2-2; 8 bases agree with TRBD2. The CDR3 totals 15 residues. V was pared by 7 bases and J by 1 base, with 8 bases of the junction left unmatched. Germline CDR1 and CDR2: SQVTM and ANQGSEA.

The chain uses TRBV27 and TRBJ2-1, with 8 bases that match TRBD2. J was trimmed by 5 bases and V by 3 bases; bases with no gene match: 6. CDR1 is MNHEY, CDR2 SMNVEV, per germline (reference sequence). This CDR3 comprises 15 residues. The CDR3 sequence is CASSFLAGKHNEQFF. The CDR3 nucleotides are TGTGCCAGCAGTTTTTTAGCGGGGAAACACAATGAGCAGTTCTTC.

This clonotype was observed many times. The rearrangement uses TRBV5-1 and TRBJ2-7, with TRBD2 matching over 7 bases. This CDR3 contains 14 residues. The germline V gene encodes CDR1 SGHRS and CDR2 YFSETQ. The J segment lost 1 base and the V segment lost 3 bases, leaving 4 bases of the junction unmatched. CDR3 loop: CASSSRGVSYEQYF. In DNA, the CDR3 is TGCGCCAGCAGCTCCCGGGGGGTTTCCTACGAGCAGTACTTC.

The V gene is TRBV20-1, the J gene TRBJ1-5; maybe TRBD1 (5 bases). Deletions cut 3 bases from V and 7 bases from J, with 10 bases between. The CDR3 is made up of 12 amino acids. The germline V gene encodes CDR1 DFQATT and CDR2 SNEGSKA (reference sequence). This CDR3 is CSARGQGQPQHF. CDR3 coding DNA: TGCAGTGCTAGGGGGCAGGGCCAGCCCCAGCATTTT.

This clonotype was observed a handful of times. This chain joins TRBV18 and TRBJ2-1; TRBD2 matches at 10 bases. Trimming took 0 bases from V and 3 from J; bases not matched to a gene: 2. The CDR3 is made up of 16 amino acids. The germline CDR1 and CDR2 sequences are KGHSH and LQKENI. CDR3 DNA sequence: TGTGCCAGCTCACCACCGGGACTAGCGTACTACAATGAGCAGTTCTTC. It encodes CASSPPGLAYYNEQFF.

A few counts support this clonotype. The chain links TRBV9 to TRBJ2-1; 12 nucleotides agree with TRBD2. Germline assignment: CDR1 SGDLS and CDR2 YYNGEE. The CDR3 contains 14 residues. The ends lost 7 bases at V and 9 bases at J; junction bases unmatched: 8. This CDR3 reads CASGRLAGGGEQFF. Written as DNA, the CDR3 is TGTGCCAGCGGGCGGCTAGCGGGAGGGGGTGAGCAGTTCTTC.

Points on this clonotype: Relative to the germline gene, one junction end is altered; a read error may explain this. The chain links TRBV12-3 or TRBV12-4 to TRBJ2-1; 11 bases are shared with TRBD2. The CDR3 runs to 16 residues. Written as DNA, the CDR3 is TGCGCCAGCAGTTTTCGGCCTAGCGGGAGGCCGAATGAGCAGTTCTTC. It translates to CASSFRPSGRPNEQFF.

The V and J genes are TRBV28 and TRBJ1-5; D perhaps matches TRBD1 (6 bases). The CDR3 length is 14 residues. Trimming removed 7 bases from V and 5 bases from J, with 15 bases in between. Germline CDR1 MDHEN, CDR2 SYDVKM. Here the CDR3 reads CASTRGPGDQPQHF. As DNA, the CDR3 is TGTGCCAGCACCCGAGGGCCAGGGGATCAGCCCCAGCATTTT.

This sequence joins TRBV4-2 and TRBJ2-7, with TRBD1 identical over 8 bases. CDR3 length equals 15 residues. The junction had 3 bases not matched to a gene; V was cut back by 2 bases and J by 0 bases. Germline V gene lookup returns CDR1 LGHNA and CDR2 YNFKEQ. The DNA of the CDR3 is TGTGCCAGCAGCCAAACAGGGGGAAGCTCCTACGAGCAGTACTTC. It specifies CASSQTGGSSYEQYF.

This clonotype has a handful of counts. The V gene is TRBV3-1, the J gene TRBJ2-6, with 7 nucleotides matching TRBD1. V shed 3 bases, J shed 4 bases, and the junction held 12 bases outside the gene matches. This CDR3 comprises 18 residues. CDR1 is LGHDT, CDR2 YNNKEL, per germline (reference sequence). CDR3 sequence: CASSQPGQPHKGANVLTF. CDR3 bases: TGTGCCAGCAGCCAGCCGGGACAGCCTCATAAAGGGGCCAACGTCCTGACTTTC.

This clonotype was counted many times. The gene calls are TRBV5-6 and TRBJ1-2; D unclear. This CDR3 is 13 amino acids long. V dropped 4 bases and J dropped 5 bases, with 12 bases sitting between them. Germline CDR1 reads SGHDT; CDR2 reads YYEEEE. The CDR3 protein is CASSPGREYGYTF. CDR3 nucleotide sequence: TGTGCCAGCAGCCCAGGACGGGAGTATGGCTACACCTTC.